The present T cell receptor beta chain was sequenced within a study of blood T cells in healthy people across ages. Together with a sample-barcoded 5' primer, a J-beta primer mix was included in a second PCR lasting roughly 6 to 12 cycles. Each CDR3 protein is one row after TCRdb ran MiXCR on the 5' RACE reads. The sample consists of approximately 810,000 distinct CDR3 sequences, around 34% of them appearing once. Whole-study findings and limits: Observed TCR beta diversity per million T cells went down as age went up. This fall followed a roughly linear course with age. In these data, TCR beta diversity tracked strongly with naive T cell percentage.

Healthy Russian Caucasian donors spanned ages about 6 to 100 years. Researchers report isolating at least 6 million PBMCs per sample. V shed 0 bases and J shed 10 bases, with 15 bases lying between them. The CDR3 loop spans 15 amino acids. This clonotype was picked up a small number of times. What it binds is not known. The clonotype originates from a man aged 18-30 years in good health. Sequenced: blood. This chain links TRBV12-3 or TRBV12-4 with TRBJ1-4, with D unresolved. As DNA, the CDR3 is TGTGCCAGCAGTTTAGCGCAGAAGGCGGCTGGAAAACTGTTTTTT. It specifies CASSLAQKAAGKLFF.